The T cell receptor beta chain described here comes from a study of cytomegalovirus exposure and HLA in healthy donors. Study-level points and caveats: Common viral pathogens were later found to be apparently linked to several of the most significant clusters. Within the data, a cluster of highly shared sequence variants was likely a sequencing artifact. A previous analysis found most TCR beta V segments productive roughly 90% or roughly 30% of the time.

This clone was seen a single time. The antigen is unknown. Germline lookup yields CDR1 LNHDA and CDR2 SQIVND (reference sequence). The length of the CDR3 is 13 residues. Trimming removed 6 bases at V and 12 bases at J, with 17 bases between. 13 Jbeta primers and 60 Vbeta primers were used for the PCR. Per the original methods: Unique TCR beta chains totaled some 88 million in a later count, with roughly 10 million of them shared. The repertoire was sequenced with immunoSEQ multiplex PCR; TCRdb's copy has only in-frame clones and lacks some. For V, J and clone size, that table is used; D and trimming come from the DNA. The sample shows about 150,000 clones, nearly 80% of them seen only once.

The specimen was PBMCs. J is TRBJ1-4 and V is TRBV19, with D possibly being TRBD1 (5 bases). The sequence was collected from a male donor in good health and CMV-seronegative. The CDR3 region is CASSPGGSSELFF. CDR3 coding DNA: TGTGCCAGTAGCCCCGGGGGGAGTTCGGAACTGTTTTTT.